Sequencing of this TCR beta chain was carried out in a study of Graves' ophthalmopathy and Graves' hyperthyroidism. In this sample, this clonotype turned up a few times. As yet, its antigen is unknown. TCR beta CDR3 regions were amplified from RNA transcripts. First-round RT-PCR with HTBI primers preceded a second-round multiplex PCR. MiXCR was run by TCRdb on the multiplex PCR reads, yielding one entry per CDR3 protein. The table includes around 1,200,000 distinct CDR3 sequences, 35% to 40% detected once. This CDR3 is 14 amino acids long. Trimming took off 3 bases at V and 8 bases at J, with 13 bases between the two ends. CDR1 and CDR2 (germline): SGHTA, FQGNSA. Study-wide results and caveats: Also, most clonotypes expanded in the thyroid above 0.001 frequency appeared in blood.

The clonotype originates from an adult man with Graves' hyperthyroidism. Sequenced input: peripheral blood or thyroid tissue (not recorded which). This chain links TRBV7-2 with TRBJ1-4; TRBD1 is a possible D gene (5 bases). In DNA form, the CDR3 reads TGTGCCAGCAGCTTTCGCGGGGGGGAGGAAAAACTGTTTTTT. Protein product: CASSFRGGEEKLFF. The variable domain in full, with the rest retrieved from reference TRBV7-2 and TRBJ1-4, is GAGVSQSPSNKVTEKGKDVELRCDPISGHTALYWYRQSLGQGLEFLIYFQGNSAPDKSGLPSDRFSAERTGGSVSTLTIQRTQQEDSAVYLCASSFRGGEEKLFFGSGTQLSVL.